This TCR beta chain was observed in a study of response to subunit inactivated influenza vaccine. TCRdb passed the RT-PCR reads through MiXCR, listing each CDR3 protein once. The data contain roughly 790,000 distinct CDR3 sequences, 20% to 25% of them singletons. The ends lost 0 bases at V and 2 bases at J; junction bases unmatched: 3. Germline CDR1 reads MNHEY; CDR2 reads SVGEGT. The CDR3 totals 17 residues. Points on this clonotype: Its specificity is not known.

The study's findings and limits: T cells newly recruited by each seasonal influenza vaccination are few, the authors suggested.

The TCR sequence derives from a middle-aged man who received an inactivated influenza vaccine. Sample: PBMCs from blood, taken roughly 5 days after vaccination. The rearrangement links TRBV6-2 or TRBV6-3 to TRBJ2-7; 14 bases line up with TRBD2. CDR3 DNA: TGTGCCAGCAGTTACTCGGCGACTAGCGGGAGGGCCTACGAGCAGTACTTC. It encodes CASSYSATSGRAYEQYF.